The rows below give T cell receptor beta chains drawn from one sample of a study of T cells in Graves' hyperthyroidism and ophthalmopathy. TCRdb re-derived calls from the multiplex PCR reads in MiXCR, one entry per CDR3 protein. The table lists some 530,000 distinct CDR3 sequences, roughly 22% of them singletons, with approximately 54% in the top ten. Sequencing used blood. The receptors originated from an older woman with Graves' ophthalmopathy. CDR3s include the opening cysteine and the closing phenylalanine or tryptophan. The listing skips clone size in some rows; elsewhere it reads once, few, many or a size class.

clone size: many; V gene: TRBV27; CDR3 protein: CASSSLRSGRVADTQYF
clone size: many; V gene: TRBV2; CDR3 protein: CASSPGTTYTEAFF
clone size: few; V gene: TRBV3-1; CDR3 protein: CASSQEGLADTDTQYF
clone size: few; V gene: TRBV18; CDR3 protein: CASSPNRDTEAFF
clone size: NA; V gene: TRBV5-1; CDR3 protein: CASSLIPGQAFF
clone size: NA; V gene: TRBV27; CDR3 protein: CASSFFRGRTDTQYF
clone size: few; V gene: TRBV4-1; CDR3 protein: CASSQERGLGEGGTDTQYF
clone size: few; V gene: TRBV20-1; CDR3 protein: CSTSGRGGNTEAFF
clone size: NA; V gene: TRBV5-6; CDR3 protein: CASSMGQGAIQPQHF
clone size: NA; V gene: TRBV3-1; CDR3 protein: CASSQRRGWIDEQYF
clone size: few; V gene: TRBV30; CDR3 protein: CAWSDADTEAFF
clone size: NA; V gene: TRBV6-1; CDR3 protein: CASSSPSNEQFF
clone size: NA; V gene: TRBV5-1; CDR3 protein: CASSHGTQNTEAFF
clone size: NA; V gene: TRBV30; CDR3 protein: CAWSSGVATEAFF
clone size: many; V gene: TRBV7-8; CDR3 protein: CASSWRDRDRVRGTQYF
clone size: few; V gene: TRBV6-5; CDR3 protein: CASSYSPNGNTIYF
clone size: many; V gene: TRBV12-5; CDR3 protein: CASGDTIVAAEAFF
clone size: few; V gene: TRBV6-1; CDR3 protein: CASSEAEGLVAYEQYF
clone size: few; V gene: TRBV9; CDR3 protein: CASTPGLAGEQFF
clone size: few; V gene: TRBV9; CDR3 protein: CASSVGRGGFLADTQYF
clone size: NA; V gene: TRBV5-6; CDR3 protein: CASSRTPTYEQYF
clone size: few; V gene: TRBV2; CDR3 protein: CASSPRLAFTPMILAKNIQYF
clone size: many; V gene: TRBV11-2; CDR3 protein: CASSLWGGTDTQYF
clone size: few; V gene: TRBV5-1; CDR3 protein: CASSFGQGIDEQYF
clone size: NA; V gene: TRBV20-1; CDR3 protein: CSALTSGSYNEQFF
clone size: many; V gene: TRBV6-6; CDR3 protein: CASSYWTANYGYTF
clone size: NA; V gene: TRBV2; CDR3 protein: CASSGSRDQPQHF
clone size: NA; V gene: TRBV19; CDR3 protein: CASTETGGTGELFF
clone size: few; V gene: TRBV9; CDR3 protein: CASSAPLPLGSYGYTF
clone size: NA; V gene: TRBV10-3; CDR3 protein: CATTMGQGEYYTEAFF
clone size: NA; V gene: TRBV30; CDR3 protein: CAWSATQETQYF
clone size: NA; V gene: TRBV3-1; CDR3 protein: CASSLTFPLSTDTQYF
clone size: NA; V gene: TRBV19; CDR3 protein: CASRPDGASGNTIYF
clone size: few; V gene: TRBV4-2; CDR3 protein: CASSQDRVGETQYF
clone size: few; V gene: TRBV10-1; CDR3 protein: CASSENTDGGLRTQYF
clone size: NA; V gene: TRBV7-9; CDR3 protein: CASSYIGVDTQYF
clone size: many; V gene: TRBV28; CDR3 protein: CASSLTPSSGVEDTQYF
clone size: NA; V gene: TRBV12-3/TRBV12-4; CDR3 protein: CASSLEAVNQPQHF
clone size: NA; V gene: TRBV6-1; CDR3 protein: CASTKGQGTLGTEAFF